The TCR beta chain under discussion was sequenced for a study of T cell repertoires in aging, cancer and after chemotherapy. Study background: About 8.9 million TCR reads made up the full dataset.

Rearranged V-D-J TRB sequences were amplified with a mixed TRB-A/B primer pool. TCRdb re-called the multiplex PCR reads through MiXCR, storing one row per CDR3 protein. The data contain approximately 4,900 distinct CDR3 sequences, around 26% of them singletons. Between the trimmed V and J ends, which lost 0 bases and 6 bases, there was a span of 15 bases. The CDR3 spans 16 residues. Germline CDR1 MNHNS, CDR2 SASEGT. Peripheral blood genomic DNA, not sorted cells or RNA, was the template. The receptor comes from a human donor in good health. V usage is TRBV6-1 and J usage is TRBJ1-5; TRBD1 might be the D (6 bases). Source material: blood. Here the CDR3 reads CASSEALAEGGQPQHF. CDR3 nucleotide sequence: TGTGCCAGCAGTGAAGCATTGGCGGAAGGGGGTCAGCCCCAGCATTTT.